The next 12 T cell receptor beta chains were all read from a single sample in a study of cytomegalovirus exposure and HLA in healthy donors. It was with 60 Vbeta and 13 Jbeta primers that the PCR ran. Measured with immunoSEQ multiplex PCR; TCRdb has only the in-frame clones, and not every one. The sample lists some 90,000 clones, about three quarters seen once, with approximately 5% in the top ten. The sequencing input was PBMCs. All receptors derive from a young man in good health and CMV-seropositive.

The rearrangement joins TRBV7-2 to TRBJ2-2; 8 nucleotides line up with TRBD1. From germline, CDR1 is SGHTA and CDR2 FQGNSA. The CDR3 consists of 16 residues. Losses at the gene ends were 1 base for V and 4 bases for J; bases not matched to a gene: 5. In nucleotides, the CDR3 is TGTGCCAGCAGCTTAGACAGGGGGTTCGTCACCGGGGAGCTGTTTTTT. Translation: CASSLDRGFVTGELFF.

The table lists this clone with a count of one. The CDR3 sequence is CAWSPGTGGATPQHF. CDR3 nucleotides: TGTGCCTGGAGTCCCGGGACAGGGGGCGCAACGCCCCAGCATTTT. The chain links TRBV30 to TRBJ1-5; 12 positions agree with TRBD1. This CDR3 is 15 amino acids long. Trimming took 2 bases from V and 9 from J; bases not matched to a gene: 8. Germline values: CDR1 GTSNPN, CDR2 SVGIG (reference sequence).

This chain joins TRBV29-1 and TRBJ2-5; D is uncertain. V lost 4 bases and J 10 bases, leaving 10 bases between the germline ends. Per germline, CDR1 SQVTM and CDR2 ANQGSEA. The CDR3 totals 10 residues. The CDR3 reads CSVGDSFQYF. As DNA, the CDR3 is TGCAGCGTTGGCGACTCGTTCCAGTACTTC.

As to this clone: An end of the junction does not agree with germline; a read error may underlie this. The gene calls are TRBV27 and TRBJ1-4; D remains unclear. Germline V CDR1 and CDR2: MNHEY, SMNVEV (reference sequence). There are 15 residues in the CDR3. CDR3 protein: CAGSPTEIRNEKLFF. CDR3 nucleotide sequence: TGTGCCGGCAGTCCCACAGAAATCAGAAATGAAAAACTGTTTTTT.

The chain joins TRBV5-1 to TRBJ1-1; 9 bases align to TRBD1. Germline CDR1 SGHRS, CDR2 YFSETQ. V lost 4 bases, J lost 7 bases, and 8 bases stayed unmatched. The CDR3 runs to 14 residues. The CDR3, as DNA: TGCGCCAGCAGCCAAACAGGGGGCGGAGGTGAAGCTTTCTTT. Protein sequence: CASSQTGGGGEAFF.

This clone showed up just a few times. The chain recombines TRBV6-5 with TRBJ2-3, with 7 bases matching TRBD1. CDR1 MNHEY and CDR2 SVGAGI come from the germline V gene. V trimming: 6 bases; J trimming: 6 bases; junction bases outside the gene matches: 12. The CDR3 has 15 residues. For the CDR3, the DNA is TGTGCCAGCAGCCATCAGACAGGGTCCAGGGATACGCAGTATTTT. Translation: CASSHQTGSRDTQYF.

V gene TRBV30 combines with J gene TRBJ1-2; D gene uncertain. V lost 0 bases and J lost 7, with 15 bases in between. Germline CDR1 reads GTSNPN; CDR2 reads SVGIG (reference sequence). The CDR3 length is 14 residues. The CDR3 coding sequence is TGTGCCTGGAGTGTACTCCTTCATCGAGGTGGCTACACCTTC. Translating gives CAWSVLLHRGGYTF.

This clone was seen more than once but under ten times. V and J are TRBV5-1 and TRBJ2-2; no clear D gene. V lost 4 bases and J 5 bases, leaving 6 bases between the germline ends. The CDR3 runs to 12 residues. Germline V gene lookup returns CDR1 SGHRS and CDR2 YFSETQ. The CDR3 nucleotides read TGCGCCAGCAGCCGAGGTACCGGGGAGCTGTTTTTT. Amino acid sequence: CASSRGTGELFF.

The gene calls are TRBV19 and TRBJ2-4; D is ambiguous. CDR3 length: 15 amino acids. Germline CDR1 is LNHDA and CDR2 is SQIVND (reference sequence). The V end was cut by 3 bases, the J end by 6 bases, with 15 bases between. CDR3 sequence: CASSMNIQATNIQYF. The CDR3 DNA is TGTGCCAGTAGTATGAACATTCAGGCGACAAACATTCAGTACTTC.

V gene TRBV4-1 combines with J gene TRBJ1-5; D gene ambiguous. The ends were cut back, 0 bases at V and 3 bases at J, with 12 bases in the middle. This CDR3 has 16 residues. CDR1 is MGHRA, CDR2 YSYEKL, per germline. The CDR3 sequence: CASSQDGRNFNQPQHF. In DNA, the CDR3 is TGCGCCAGCAGCCAAGACGGCAGGAATTTCAATCAGCCCCAGCATTTT.

The chain employs TRBV7-2 and TRBJ2-5, with 9 bases identical to TRBD2. In germline, CDR1 is SGHTA, CDR2 FQGNSA. J was trimmed by 2 bases and V by 5 bases; bases with no gene match: 9. The CDR3 is 16 amino acids. This CDR3 reads CASSTAISGGQETQYF. CDR3 nucleotide sequence: TGTGCCAGCAGCACCGCAATTAGCGGGGGTCAAGAGACCCAGTACTTC.

The CDR3 reads CASSPAAGGMGETQYF. CDR3 bases: TGTGCCAGCAGCCCGGCGGCGGGGGGCATGGGAGAGACCCAGTACTTC. The V and J genes are TRBV4-2 and TRBJ2-5; 8 bases are a match to TRBD2. Trimming at V came to 4 bases and at J to 4 bases, leaving 11 bases not matched to a gene. The CDR3 has 16 residues. Germline-derived CDR1 and CDR2 are LGHNA and YNFKEQ.